This paragraph reports one T cell receptor beta chain. Its antigen remains unidentified. PCR amplification relied on 60 Vbeta primers (plus 13 Jbeta primers). Authors' analysis steps: In a later analysis, the count reached some 83 million unique TCR beta chains, with about 10 million shared. Generated by immunoSEQ multiplex PCR, the TCRdb table keeps only in-frame clones and is missing some. V, J and clone size are taken as reported in that table, and D and trimming were inferred from the DNA itself. Of approximately 200,000 clones listed, roughly 80% are singletons. The data derive from a study of cytomegalovirus exposure and HLA in healthy donors. Broader study findings: Most TCR sequences were uncommon, yet certain public TCRs appeared in many donors. Most subjects' HLA-A and HLA-B alleles were reportedly predicted from TCR beta sequences.

The V end lost 5 bases, the J end lost 3 bases, and 20 bases lay between the germline ends. The CDR3 contains 17 residues. In germline, CDR1 is SGHVS, CDR2 FQNEAQ. Source material: PBMCs. This TCR came from a woman between 18 and 30 years old in good health and CMV-seronegative. The rearrangement joins TRBV7-8 to TRBJ1-5; possible D gene TRBD1, 5 bases. The CDR3 protein is CASSLILPGSFNQPQHF. CDR3 DNA: TGTGCCAGCAGCCTGATACTACCAGGGTCTTTCAATCAGCCCCAGCATTTT.